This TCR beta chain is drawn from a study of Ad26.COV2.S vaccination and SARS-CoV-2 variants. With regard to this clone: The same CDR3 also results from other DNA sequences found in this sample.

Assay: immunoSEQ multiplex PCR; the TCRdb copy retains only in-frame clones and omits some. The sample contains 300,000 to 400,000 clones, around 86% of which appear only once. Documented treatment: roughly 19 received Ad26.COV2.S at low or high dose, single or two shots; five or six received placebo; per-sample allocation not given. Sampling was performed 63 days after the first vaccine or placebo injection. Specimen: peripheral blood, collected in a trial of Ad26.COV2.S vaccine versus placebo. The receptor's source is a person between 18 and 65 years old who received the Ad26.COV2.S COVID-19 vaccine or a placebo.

CDR3 sequence: CASSPSRGSGNTIYF. For the CDR3, the DNA is TGTGCCAGCAGCCCCAGCAGGGGGTCTGGAAACACCATATATTTT. V gene TRBV6-5 combines with J gene TRBJ1-3, with TRBD1 identical over 7 bases. The CDR3 covers 15 residues. Germline loops: CDR1 MNHEY, CDR2 SVGAGI. Losses at the gene ends were 6 bases for V and 1 base for J; bases not matched to a gene: 6.